What follows are 6 T cell receptor beta chains derived from one specimen sequenced in a study of blood T cell repertoires in COVID-19. Data came from immunoSEQ multiplex PCR; TCRdb stores just in-frame clones and leaves some out. The sample contains around 230,000 clones, 82% of which appear only once. The sample was peripheral blood. The receptor set was obtained from a woman between 55 and 75 years old with active or convalescent COVID-19.

This chain links TRBV6-5 with TRBJ1-2, with TRBD1 identical over 7 bases. Germline V gives CDR1 MNHEY, CDR2 SVGAGI. There are 14 residues in the CDR3. The V and J ends lost 7 bases and 7 bases, in that order; junction bases with no gene match: 12. CDR3 sequence reads: CASKLARGAVGYTF. The CDR3 DNA sequence: TGTGCCAGCAAACTGGCCAGGGGGGCTGTTGGCTACACCTTC.

The chain recombines TRBV29-1 with TRBJ1-1; D is perhaps TRBD1 (5 bases). V was trimmed by 7 bases and J by 4 bases, leaving 16 bases between them. This CDR3 spans 13 amino acids. Germline V CDR1 and CDR2: SQVTM, ANQGSEA. The CDR3 sequence is CSATQGVGTEAFF. DNA for the CDR3: TGCAGCGCGACCCAGGGTGTGGGCACTGAAGCTTTCTTT.

A remark on this clone: The same CDR3 arises from other DNA sequences in this sample as well. This chain uses TRBV29-1 with TRBJ1-2, with a possible D match to TRBD1 (5 bases). V was cut by 7 bases and J by 4 bases, with 19 bases left in between. The CDR3 has 14 amino acids. In germline, CDR1 is SQVTM, CDR2 ANQGSEA. In DNA form, the CDR3 reads TGCAGCGCCGGGGCCCCGGGGGAATCCTATGGCTACACCTTC. Residues: CSAGAPGESYGYTF.

The chain uses TRBV2 and TRBJ1-5; unclear D gene. V was trimmed by 6 bases and J by 7 bases, leaving 13 bases between them. Germline CDR1 SNHLY, CDR2 FYNNEI. This CDR3 contains 13 residues. The DNA for the CDR3 is TGTGCCAGCAGCTCGATGAGAGAACAGCCCCAGCATTTT. This codes for CASSSMREQPQHF.

The chain couples TRBV9 to TRBJ1-1, with 8 bases identical to TRBD1. The CDR3 runs 14 residues. The J segment lost 5 bases and the V segment lost 2 bases, leaving 5 bases of the junction unmatched. Germline V gene data show CDR1 as SGDLS and CDR2 as YYNGEE. CDR3 protein: CASSVLTGETEAFF. In DNA, the CDR3 is TGTGCCAGCAGCGTCCTGACAGGGGAAACTGAAGCTTTCTTT.

This clone was seen once. As DNA, the CDR3 is TGCGCCAGCAGCCCGGGACAGGGGGCTCGGGGCTACACCTTC. Encoded protein: CASSPGQGARGYTF. The rearrangement joins TRBV5-1 to TRBJ1-2, with 12 bases that match TRBD1. The CDR3 sequence is 14 residues long. With V trimmed by 4 bases and J by 8 bases, 6 bases remained unmatched. CDR1 and CDR2 from the germline V gene are SGHRS and YFSETQ. The entire variable domain, with the rest obtained from reference TRBV5-1 and TRBJ1-2, is as follows: KAGVTQTPRYLIKTRGQQVTLSCSPISGHRSVSWYQQTPGQGLQFLFEYFSETQRNKGNFPGRFSGRQFSNSRSEMNVSTLELGDSALYLCASSPGQGARGYTFGSGTRLTVV.